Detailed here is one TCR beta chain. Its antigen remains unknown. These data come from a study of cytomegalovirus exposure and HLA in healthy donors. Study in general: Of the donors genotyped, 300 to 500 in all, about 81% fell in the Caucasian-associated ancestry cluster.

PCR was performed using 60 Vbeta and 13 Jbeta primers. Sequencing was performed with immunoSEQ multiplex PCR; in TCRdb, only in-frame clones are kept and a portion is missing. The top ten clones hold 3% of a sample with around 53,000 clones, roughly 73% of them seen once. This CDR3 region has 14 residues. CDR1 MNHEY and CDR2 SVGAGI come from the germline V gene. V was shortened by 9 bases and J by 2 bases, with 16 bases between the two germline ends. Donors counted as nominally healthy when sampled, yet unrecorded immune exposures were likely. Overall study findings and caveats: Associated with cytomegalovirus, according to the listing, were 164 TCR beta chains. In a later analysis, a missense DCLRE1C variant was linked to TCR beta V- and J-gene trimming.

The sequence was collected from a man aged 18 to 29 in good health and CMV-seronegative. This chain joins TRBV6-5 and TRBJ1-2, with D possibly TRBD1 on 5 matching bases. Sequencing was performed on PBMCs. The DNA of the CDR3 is TGTGCCAGTAGAAGAGCGGGGGAAAACTATGGCTACACCTTC. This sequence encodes CASRRAGENYGYTF.